This T cell receptor beta chain is drawn from a study of blood T cell repertoires in COVID-19. Turning to the study itself: T cells, B-cell-depleted T cells, or PBMCs supplied cDNA or gDNA.

Libraries were prepared by immunoSEQ multiplex PCR; TCRdb keeps only in-frame clonotypes and omits some of them. The sample consists of about 120,000 clones, 70% to 90% of them appearing once. The V gene end was trimmed by 7 bases and the J gene end by 1 base; junction bases not matched to a gene: 3. The CDR3 has 14 amino acids. The V gene's germline CDR1 is SNHLY and CDR2 FYNNEI. Sequenced input: peripheral blood. The gene calls are TRBV2 and TRBJ1-4; 7 bases are shared with TRBD1. This receptor was taken from a human donor in a cohort sampled during active COVID-19. The CDR3 coding sequence is TGTGCCAGCAATAGACAGGGAACTAATGAAAAACTGTTTTTT. Translating it yields CASNRQGTNEKLFF.